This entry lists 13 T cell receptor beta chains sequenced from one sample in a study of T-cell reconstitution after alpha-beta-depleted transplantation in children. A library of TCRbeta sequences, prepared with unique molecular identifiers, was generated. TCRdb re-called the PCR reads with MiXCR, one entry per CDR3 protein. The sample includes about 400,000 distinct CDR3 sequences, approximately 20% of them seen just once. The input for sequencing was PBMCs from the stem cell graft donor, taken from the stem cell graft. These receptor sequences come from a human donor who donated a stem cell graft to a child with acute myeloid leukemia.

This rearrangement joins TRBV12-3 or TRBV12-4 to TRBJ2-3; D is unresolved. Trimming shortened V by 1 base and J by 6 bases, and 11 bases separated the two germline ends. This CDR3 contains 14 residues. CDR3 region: CASSLDSLADTQYF. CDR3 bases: TGTGCCAGCAGTTTAGATAGTTTGGCGGATACGCAGTATTTT.

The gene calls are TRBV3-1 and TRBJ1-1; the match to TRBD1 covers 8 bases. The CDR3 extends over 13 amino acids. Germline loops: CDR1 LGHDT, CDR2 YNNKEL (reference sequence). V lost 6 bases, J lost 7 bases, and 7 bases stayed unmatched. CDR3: CASRTGDASEAFF. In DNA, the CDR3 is TGTGCCAGCAGGACAGGGGATGCCAGTGAAGCTTTCTTT.

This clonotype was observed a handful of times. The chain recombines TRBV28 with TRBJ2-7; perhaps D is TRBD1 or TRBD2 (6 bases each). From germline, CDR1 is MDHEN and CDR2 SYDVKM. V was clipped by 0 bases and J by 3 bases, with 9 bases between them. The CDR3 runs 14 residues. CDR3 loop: CASSLWGGSYEQYF. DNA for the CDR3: TGTGCCAGCAGTTTATGGGGGGGCAGCTACGAGCAGTACTTC.

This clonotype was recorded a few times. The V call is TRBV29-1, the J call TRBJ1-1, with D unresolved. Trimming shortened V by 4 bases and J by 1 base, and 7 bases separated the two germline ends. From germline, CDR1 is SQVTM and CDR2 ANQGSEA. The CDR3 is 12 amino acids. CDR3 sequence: CSVVVGNTEAFF. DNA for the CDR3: TGCAGCGTTGTAGTGGGGAACACTGAAGCTTTCTTT. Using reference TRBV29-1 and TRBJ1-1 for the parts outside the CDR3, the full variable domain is SAVISQKPSRDICQRGTSLTIQCQVDSQVTMMFWYRQQPGQSLTLIATANQGSEATYESGFVIDKFPISRPNLTFSTLTVSNMSPEDSSIYLCSVVVGNTEAFFGQGTRLTVV.

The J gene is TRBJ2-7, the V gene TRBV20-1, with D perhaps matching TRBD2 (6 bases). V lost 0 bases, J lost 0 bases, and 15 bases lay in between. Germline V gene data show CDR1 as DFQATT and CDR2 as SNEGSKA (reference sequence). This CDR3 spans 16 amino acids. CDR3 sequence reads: CSARDHGSGVSYEQYF. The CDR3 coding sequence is TGCAGTGCTAGAGATCATGGTAGCGGTGTCTCCTACGAGCAGTACTTC.

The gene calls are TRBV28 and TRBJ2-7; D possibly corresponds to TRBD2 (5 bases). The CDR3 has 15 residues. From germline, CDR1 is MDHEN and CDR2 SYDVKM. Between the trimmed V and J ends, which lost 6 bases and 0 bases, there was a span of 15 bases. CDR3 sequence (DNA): TGTGCCAGCAGCGACGCTAGCACCAGCTCCTACGAGCAGTACTTC. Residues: CASSDASTSSYEQYF.

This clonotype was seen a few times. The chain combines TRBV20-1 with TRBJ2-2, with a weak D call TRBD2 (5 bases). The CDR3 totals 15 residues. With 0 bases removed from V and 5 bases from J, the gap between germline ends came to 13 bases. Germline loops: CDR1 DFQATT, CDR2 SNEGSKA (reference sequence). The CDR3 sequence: CSARDRTGGTGELFF. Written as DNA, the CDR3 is TGCAGTGCTAGAGATCGAACGGGCGGGACCGGGGAGCTGTTTTTT.

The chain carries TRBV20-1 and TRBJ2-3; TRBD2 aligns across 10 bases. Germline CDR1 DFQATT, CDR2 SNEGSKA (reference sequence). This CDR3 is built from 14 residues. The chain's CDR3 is CCVAPAGGADTQYF. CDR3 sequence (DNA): TGCTGTGTCGCACCAGCGGGAGGGGCAGATACGCAGTATTTT.

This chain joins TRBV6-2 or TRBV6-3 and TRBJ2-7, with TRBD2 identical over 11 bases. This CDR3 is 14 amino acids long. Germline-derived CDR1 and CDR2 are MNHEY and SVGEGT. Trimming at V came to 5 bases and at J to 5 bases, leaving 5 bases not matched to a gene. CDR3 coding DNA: TGTGCCAGCAGTGTACTAGCGGGAGCCCACGAGCAGTACTTC. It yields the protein CASSVLAGAHEQYF.

The CDR3 protein is CASSQTGQVSNQPQHF. The CDR3 DNA reads as TGCGCCAGCAGCCAGACGGGACAGGTTAGCAATCAGCCCCAGCATTTT. The genes are TRBV4-1 and TRBJ1-5, with TRBD1 identical over 8 bases. Germline assignment: CDR1 MGHRA and CDR2 YSYEKL. This CDR3 has 16 amino acids. The V segment lost 3 bases and the J segment 0 bases; nucleotides outside the gene matches: 4.

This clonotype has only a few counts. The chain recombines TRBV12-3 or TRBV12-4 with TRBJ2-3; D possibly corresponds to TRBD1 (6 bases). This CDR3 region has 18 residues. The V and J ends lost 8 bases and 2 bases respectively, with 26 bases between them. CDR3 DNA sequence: TGTGCCAGCGCGTCTCCACCCACCGGACAGAATTTCACAGATACGCAGTATTTT. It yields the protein CASASPPTGQNFTDTQYF.

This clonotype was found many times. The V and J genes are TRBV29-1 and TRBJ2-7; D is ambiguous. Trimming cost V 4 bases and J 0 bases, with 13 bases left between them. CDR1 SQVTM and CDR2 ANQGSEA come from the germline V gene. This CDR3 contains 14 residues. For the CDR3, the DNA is TGCAGCGTTGCAGGCGACGGCGACTCCTACGAGCAGTACTTC. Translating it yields CSVAGDGDSYEQYF.

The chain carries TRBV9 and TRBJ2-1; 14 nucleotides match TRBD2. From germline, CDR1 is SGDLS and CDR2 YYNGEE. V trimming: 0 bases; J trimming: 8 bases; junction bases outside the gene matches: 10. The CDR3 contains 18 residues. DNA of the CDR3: TGTGCCAGCAGCGTAGACGGTAGTGGACTAGCGGGAGGATATGAGCAGTTCTTC. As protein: CASSVDGSGLAGGYEQFF.